This T cell receptor beta chain was observed in a study of CD8+CD57+ T cells in acquired aplastic anemia (dated by TCRdb to the late 2010s). For the study in its entirety: DNA extracted from sorted CD4+ and CD8+ cells had a mean of approximately 3.4 ug, with a range of roughly 0.18 to 27.4 ug.

Genomic DNA served as template for TCR beta VDJ combination and CDR3 sequence profiling. An Illumina HiSeq 2000 was used for TCR repertoire sequencing. The paper's data handling went like this. TRBV/TRBJ rearrangement plots, CDR3 size and DJ length profiles, and Simpson's diversity index were used to assess repertoires. The most abundant DNA sequence in the deep sequencing data was defined as the immunodominant clone. CDR3 amino acid sequences were screened for sharing across subjects and were compared with published repertoires and the VDJdb database. In TCRdb, the public reads were trimmed at Q25 with fastp and aligned with MiXCR, with productive beta chains retained. Each CDR3 protein gets just one entry, which takes the most common genes and DNA from the rows behind it. The V and J calls were not made by the authors but by TCRdb's processing. For this sample there are about 190,000 distinct CDR3 sequences; under 70% appear just once. About half of the sample is taken by the ten largest.

In this study, sorted CD4+ and CD8+ T cells from the blood of healthy subjects and of severe aplastic anemia patients had their TCR repertoires deep-sequenced. Ficoll-Paque density gradient centrifugation was used to isolate peripheral blood mononuclear cells. CD4+ and CD8+ T cells were sorted by FACS or magnetic beads before DNA extraction. V and J are truncated by 1 base and 6 bases respectively, leaving an intervening sequence of 6 bases. The CDR3 runs 12 amino acids, cysteine and phenylalanine included. Just CDR3 DNA is preserved here, 36 bases in frame from base 1. CDR1 and CDR2 are read off the germline V gene (reference sequence) as SEHNR and FQNEAQ. On this clonotype itself: Its cognate antigen has yet to be identified. No clone much larger than this one lies a single base away; base qualities are absent.

General study outcomes and caveats: Approximately 31 CD8+ CDR3 sequences were found in both patients and controls but appeared to be highly expressed in patients and within the immunodominant clones of the patients. CD8+ Simpson's diversity did not differ significantly between patients and healthy controls (P=0.060).

The TCR originated in a human donor with severe aplastic anemia or a healthy control (not recorded which). The sequenced sample consisted of sorted CD4+, CD8+, or CD8+CD57+ T cells (not recorded which) from PBMCs. The rearranged segments are TRBV7-9 and TRBJ1-1; no D gene can be assigned with confidence. The CDR3 sequence is CASSLGEAEAFF. DNA sequence: TGTGCCAGCAGCTTAGGAGAAGCTGAAGCTTTCTTT.